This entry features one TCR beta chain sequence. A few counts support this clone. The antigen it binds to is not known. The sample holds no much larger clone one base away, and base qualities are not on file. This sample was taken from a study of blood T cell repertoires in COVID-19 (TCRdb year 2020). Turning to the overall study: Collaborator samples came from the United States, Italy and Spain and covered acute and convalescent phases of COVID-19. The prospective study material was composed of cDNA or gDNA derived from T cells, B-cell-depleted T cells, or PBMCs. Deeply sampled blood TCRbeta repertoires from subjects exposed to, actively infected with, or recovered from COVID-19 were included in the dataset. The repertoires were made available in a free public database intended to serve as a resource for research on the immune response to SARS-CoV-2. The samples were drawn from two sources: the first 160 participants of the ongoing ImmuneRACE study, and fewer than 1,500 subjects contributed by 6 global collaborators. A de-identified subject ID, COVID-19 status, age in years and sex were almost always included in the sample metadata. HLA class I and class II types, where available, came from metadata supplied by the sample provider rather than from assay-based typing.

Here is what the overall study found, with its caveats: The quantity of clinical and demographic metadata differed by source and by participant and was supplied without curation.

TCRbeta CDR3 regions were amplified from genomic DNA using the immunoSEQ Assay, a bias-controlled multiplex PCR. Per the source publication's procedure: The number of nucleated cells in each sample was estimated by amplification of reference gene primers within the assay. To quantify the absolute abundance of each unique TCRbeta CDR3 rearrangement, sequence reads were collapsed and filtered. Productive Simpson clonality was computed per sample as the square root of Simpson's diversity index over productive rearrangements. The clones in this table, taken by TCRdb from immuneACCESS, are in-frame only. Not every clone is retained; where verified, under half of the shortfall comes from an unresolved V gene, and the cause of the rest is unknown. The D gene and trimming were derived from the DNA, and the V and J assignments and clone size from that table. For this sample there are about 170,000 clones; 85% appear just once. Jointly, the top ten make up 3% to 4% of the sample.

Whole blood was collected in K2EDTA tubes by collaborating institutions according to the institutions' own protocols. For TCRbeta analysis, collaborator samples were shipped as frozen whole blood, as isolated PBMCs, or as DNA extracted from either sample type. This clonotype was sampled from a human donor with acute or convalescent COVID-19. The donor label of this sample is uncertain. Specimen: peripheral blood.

The CDR3 loop reads CAISERAGLSDEQFF. The DNA sequence is TGTGCCATCAGTGAGAGGGCAGGGTTAAGCGATGAGCAGTTCTTC. The chain links TRBV10-3 with TRBJ2-1; D gene: possibly TRBD1, on 5 matching bases. Deletion took 2 bases off V and 8 bases off J, with a span of 16 bases between the germline ends. The CDR1 and CDR2 encoded by the germline V gene are ENHRY and SYGVKD. The CDR3 starts with the cysteine, ends with the phenylalanine, and has 15 residues. Of all the DNA, just the CDR3 is kept, 45 bases in frame from base 1.